This T cell receptor beta chain was recorded in a study of T cells after posttransplantation cyclophosphamide (dated by TCRdb to 2016 to 2017). With regard to the full study: The study tracked T cell repertoire reconstitution by TRB sequencing after myeloablative bone marrow transplantation using posttransplantation cyclophosphamide as GVHD prophylaxis. Samples from around 40 PTCy-treated patients and roughly 17 related bone marrow donors of those patients were subjected to antigen receptor sequencing. Blood from every one of the approximately 30 PTCy patients who had 1-year posttransplant specimens underwent TRB sequencing. In 3 patients, up to roughly 3 additional blood samples taken between 2 and 5.2 years after transplant also underwent TRB sequencing, as did pretransplant blood from 4 patients. Because TRA and TRB clonality correlated tightly in some 10 samples, the subsequent TCR analyses were limited to TRB only. Public TRB sequences were checked against a database of over 3,500 sequences associated with responses to pathogens, tumor antigens, self-antigens and alloantigens. Broader findings and caveats from the paper: Donor-recipient similarity was low at 1-2 months but increased during the first year, and donor CD8+ memory clones often dominated later blood repertoires. The TRB repertoires of T cells infiltrating skin or the GI tract showed only limited overlap with the TRB repertoires found in blood. Across some 45 patients, TRB clonality was highly associated with recipient CMV seropositivity and CMV reactivation, and PTCy diversity was similar to diversity in CNI/methotrexate controls.

TRB sequencing used genomic DNA with the immunoSEQ assay at survey resolution or the hsTCRB kit. The paper's processing steps were these. The immunoSEQ software was used for initial read processing, and the LymphoSeq R package was used for repertoire analyses. Clonality was computed as 1 minus normalized Shannon entropy, and a Gini coefficient was also calculated for each TRB dataset. To infer phenotypes in unsorted samples, TRB sequences from sorted subsets of the recipient or donor were mapped onto unsorted samples from the same recipient. This immuneACCESS table, as held by TCRdb, lists in-frame sequences with V and J called but not all clones. Of the missing ones, under half trace to an unresolved V gene in checked studies; the others have no known cause. D and trimming come from the DNA, and the V and J calls and clone size come from that table. The sample table lists about 22,000 clones, less than 98% of them with a count of one. The top ten hold about 0.12% of the sample.

Viable CD3+CD4+ or CD3+CD8+ cells that were CCR7+CD45RA+CD45RO-CD95-CD27+CD28+ were classified as naive T cells. Peripheral blood samples were provided by related bone marrow donors on the day of marrow donation. Peripheral blood and bone marrow mononuclear cells were isolated by Ficoll-Hypaque density centrifugation and cryopreserved. CD4+ and CD8+ T cells, including naive and memory subsets, were sorted by FACS on a FACSAria II. About this clone itself: It lacks a known antigen. The input lacks base qualities; no much larger clone sits a single base away.

Reading from cysteine to phenylalanine, the CDR3 counts 13 amino acids. CDR3 DNA only is kept here, 39 bases in frame from base 1. CDR1 and CDR2, looked up from the germline V gene (reference sequence), are LNHDA and SQIVND. Compared with germline, V lacks 4 bases and J lacks 3 bases; bases without a gene match: 1. Recombination joined TRBV19 with TRBJ2-3, with 7 middle bases fitting TRBD1. The clonotype was recovered from a man aged 50 to 60 in good health, CMV-negative, and a related stem cell transplant donor. The source material was naive CD4+ T cells sorted from PBMCs. The DNA sequence follows: TGTGCCAGTAGTAACAGGGGAACAGATACGCAGTATTTT. This codes for CASSNRGTDTQYF.